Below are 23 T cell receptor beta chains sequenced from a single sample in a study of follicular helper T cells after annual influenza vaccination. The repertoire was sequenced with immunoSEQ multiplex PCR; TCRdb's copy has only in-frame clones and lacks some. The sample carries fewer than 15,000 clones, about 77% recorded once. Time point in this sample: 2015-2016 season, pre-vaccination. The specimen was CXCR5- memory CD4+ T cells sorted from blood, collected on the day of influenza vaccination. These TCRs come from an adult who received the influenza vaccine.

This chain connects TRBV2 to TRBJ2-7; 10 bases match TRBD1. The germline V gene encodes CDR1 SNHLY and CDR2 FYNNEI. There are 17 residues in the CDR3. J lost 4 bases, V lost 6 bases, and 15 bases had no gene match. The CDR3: CASSVKRPGQGPYEQYF. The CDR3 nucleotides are TGTGCCAGCAGCGTAAAAAGGCCGGGACAGGGGCCTTACGAGCAGTACTTC.

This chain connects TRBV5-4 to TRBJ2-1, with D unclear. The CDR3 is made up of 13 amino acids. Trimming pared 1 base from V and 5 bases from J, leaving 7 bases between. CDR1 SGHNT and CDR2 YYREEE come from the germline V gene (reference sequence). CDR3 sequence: CASSLSPDNEQFF. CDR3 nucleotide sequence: TGTGCCAGCAGCTTGAGTCCTGACAATGAGCAGTTCTTC. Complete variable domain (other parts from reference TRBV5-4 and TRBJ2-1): ETGVTQSPTHLIKTRGQQVTLRCSSQSGHNTVSWYQQALGQGPQFIFQYYREEENGRGNFPPRFSGLQFPNYSSELNVNALELDDSALYLCASSLSPDNEQFFGPGTRLTVL.

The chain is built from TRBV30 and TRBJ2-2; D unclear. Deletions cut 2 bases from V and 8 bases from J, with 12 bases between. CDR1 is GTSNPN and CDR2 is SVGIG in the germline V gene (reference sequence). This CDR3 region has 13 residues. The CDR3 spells CAWSLIARGELFF. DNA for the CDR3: TGTGCCTGGAGTTTAATAGCTCGGGGGGAGCTGTTTTTT.

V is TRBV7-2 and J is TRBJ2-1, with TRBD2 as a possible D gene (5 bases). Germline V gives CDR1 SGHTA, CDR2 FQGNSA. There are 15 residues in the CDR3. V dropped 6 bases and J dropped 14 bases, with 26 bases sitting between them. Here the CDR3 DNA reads TGTGCCAGCAGGGATGACCCCTTTTCGACGGGATGGGAGTTCTTC. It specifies CASRDDPFSTGWEFF.

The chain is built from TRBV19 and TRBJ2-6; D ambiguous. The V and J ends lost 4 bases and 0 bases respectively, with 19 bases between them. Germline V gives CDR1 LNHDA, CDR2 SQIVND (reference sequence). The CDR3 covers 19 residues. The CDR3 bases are TGTGCCAGTAGTACCCGTTGGCAAACAGAAAGCTCTGGGGCCAACGTCCTGACTTTC. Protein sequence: CASSTRWQTESSGANVLTF.

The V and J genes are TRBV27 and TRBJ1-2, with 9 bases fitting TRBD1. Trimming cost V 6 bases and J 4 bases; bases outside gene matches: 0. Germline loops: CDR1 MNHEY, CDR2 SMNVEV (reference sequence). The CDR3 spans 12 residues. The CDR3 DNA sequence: TGTGCCAGCAGGACAGGGGGCTATGGCTACACCTTC. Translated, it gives CASRTGGYGYTF.

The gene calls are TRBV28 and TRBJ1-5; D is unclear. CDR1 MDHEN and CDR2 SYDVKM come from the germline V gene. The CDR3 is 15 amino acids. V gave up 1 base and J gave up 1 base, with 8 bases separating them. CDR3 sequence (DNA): TGTGCCAGCAGTTTATCGGGTCAGAGCAATCAGCCCCAGCATTTT. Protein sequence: CASSLSGQSNQPQHF.

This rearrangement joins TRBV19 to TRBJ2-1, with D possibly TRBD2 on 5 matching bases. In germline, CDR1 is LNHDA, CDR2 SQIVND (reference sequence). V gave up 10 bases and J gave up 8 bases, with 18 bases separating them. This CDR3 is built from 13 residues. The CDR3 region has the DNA TGTGCCACCTCAATCGGGGTTATCCATGAGCAGTTCTTC. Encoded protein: CATSIGVIHEQFF.

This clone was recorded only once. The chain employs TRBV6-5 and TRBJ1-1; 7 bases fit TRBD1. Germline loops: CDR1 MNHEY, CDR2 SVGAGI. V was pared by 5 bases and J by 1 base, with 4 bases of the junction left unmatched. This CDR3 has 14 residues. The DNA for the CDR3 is TGTGCCAGCAGTAGGGACAGCACGAACACTGAAGCTTTCTTT. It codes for CASSRDSTNTEAFF.

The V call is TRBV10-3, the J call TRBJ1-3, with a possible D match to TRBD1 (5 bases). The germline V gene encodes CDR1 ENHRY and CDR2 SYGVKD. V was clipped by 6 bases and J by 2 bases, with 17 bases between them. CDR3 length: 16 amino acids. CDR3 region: CAIRPQGLFAGNTIYF. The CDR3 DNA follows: TGTGCCATCAGACCCCAGGGCTTGTTTGCTGGAAACACCATATATTTT.

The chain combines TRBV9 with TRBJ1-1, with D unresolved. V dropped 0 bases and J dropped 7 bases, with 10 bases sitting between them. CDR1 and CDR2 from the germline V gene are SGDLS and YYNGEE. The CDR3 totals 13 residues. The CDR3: CASSVAPAGEAFF. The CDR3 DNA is TGTGCCAGCAGCGTAGCTCCCGCGGGTGAAGCTTTCTTT.

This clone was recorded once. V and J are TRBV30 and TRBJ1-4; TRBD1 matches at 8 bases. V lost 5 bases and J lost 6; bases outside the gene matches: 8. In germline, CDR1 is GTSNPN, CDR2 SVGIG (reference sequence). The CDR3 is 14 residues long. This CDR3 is CAWGIGTGDEKLFF. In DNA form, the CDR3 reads TGTGCCTGGGGTATAGGGACAGGAGATGAAAAACTGTTTTTT.

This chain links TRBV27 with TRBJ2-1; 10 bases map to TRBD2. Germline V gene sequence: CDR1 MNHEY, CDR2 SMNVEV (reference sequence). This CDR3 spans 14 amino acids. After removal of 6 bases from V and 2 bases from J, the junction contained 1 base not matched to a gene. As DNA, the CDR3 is TGTGCCAGCAGACTAGCGGGAACCTACAATGAGCAGTTCTTC. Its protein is CASRLAGTYNEQFF.

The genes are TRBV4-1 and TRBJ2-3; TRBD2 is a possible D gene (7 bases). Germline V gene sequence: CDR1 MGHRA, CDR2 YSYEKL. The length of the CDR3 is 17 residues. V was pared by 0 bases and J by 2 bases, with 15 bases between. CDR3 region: CASSQEGGARTTDTQYF. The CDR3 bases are TGCGCCAGCAGCCAAGAAGGGGGGGCCCGTACCACAGATACGCAGTATTTT.

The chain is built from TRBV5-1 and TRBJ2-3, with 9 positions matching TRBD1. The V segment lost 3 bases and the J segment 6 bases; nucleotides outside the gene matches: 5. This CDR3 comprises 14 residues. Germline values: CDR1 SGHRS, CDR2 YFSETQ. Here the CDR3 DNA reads TGCGCCAGCAGCTCGGGACAGGGCGGGGATACGCAGTATTTT. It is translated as CASSSGQGGDTQYF.

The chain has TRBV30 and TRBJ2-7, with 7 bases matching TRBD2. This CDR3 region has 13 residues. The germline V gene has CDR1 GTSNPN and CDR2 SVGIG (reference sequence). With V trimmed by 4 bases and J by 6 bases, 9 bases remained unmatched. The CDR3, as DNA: TGTGCCTGGACTAGCGGAAAACTAAGCGAGCAGTACTTC. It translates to CAWTSGKLSEQYF. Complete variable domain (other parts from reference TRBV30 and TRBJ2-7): SQTIHQWPATLVQPVGSPLSLECTVEGTSNPNLYWYRQAAGRGLQLLFYSVGIGQISSEVPQNLSASRPQDRQFILSSKKLLLSDSGFYLCAWTSGKLSEQYFGPGTRLTVT.

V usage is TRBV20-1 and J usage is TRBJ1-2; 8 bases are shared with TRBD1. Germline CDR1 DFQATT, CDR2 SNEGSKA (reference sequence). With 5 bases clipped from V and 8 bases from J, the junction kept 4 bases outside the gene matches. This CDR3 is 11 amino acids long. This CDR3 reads CSADRGGGYTF. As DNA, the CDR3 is TGCAGTGCTGACAGGGGCGGCGGCTACACCTTC.

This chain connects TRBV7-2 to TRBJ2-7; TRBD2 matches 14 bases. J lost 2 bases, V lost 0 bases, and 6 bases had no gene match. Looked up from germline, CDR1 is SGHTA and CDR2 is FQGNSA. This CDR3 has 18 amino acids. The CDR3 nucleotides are TGTGCCAGCAGCTTAGCCGGGACTAGCGGGGGTCATACCTACGAGCAGTACTTC. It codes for CASSLAGTSGGHTYEQYF.

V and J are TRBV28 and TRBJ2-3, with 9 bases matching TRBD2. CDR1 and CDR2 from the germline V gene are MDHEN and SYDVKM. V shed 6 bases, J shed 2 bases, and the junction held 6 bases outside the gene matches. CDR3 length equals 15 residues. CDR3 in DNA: TGTGCCAGCAGAGCCAGCGGGGGGATCACAGATACGCAGTATTTT. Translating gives CASRASGGITDTQYF.

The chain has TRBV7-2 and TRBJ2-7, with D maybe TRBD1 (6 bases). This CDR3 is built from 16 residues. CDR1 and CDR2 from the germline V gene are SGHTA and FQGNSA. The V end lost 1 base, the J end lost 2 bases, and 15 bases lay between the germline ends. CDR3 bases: TGTGCCAGCAGCTTAGTGTCTACAGGGTATCCCTACGAGCAGTACTTC. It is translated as CASSLVSTGYPYEQYF.

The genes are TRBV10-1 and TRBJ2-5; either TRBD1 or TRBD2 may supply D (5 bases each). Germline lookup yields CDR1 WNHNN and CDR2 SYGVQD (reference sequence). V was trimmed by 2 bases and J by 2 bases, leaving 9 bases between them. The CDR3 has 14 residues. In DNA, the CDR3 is TGCGCCAGCAGTGAGGGGACCCCTCAAGAGACCCAGTACTTC. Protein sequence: CASSEGTPQETQYF.

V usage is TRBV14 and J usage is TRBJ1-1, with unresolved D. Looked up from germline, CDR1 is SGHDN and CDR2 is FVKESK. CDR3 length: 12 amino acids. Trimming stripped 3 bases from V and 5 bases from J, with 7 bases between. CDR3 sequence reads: CASSQGNTEAFF. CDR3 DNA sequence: TGTGCCAGCAGCCAGGGGAATACTGAAGCTTTCTTT.

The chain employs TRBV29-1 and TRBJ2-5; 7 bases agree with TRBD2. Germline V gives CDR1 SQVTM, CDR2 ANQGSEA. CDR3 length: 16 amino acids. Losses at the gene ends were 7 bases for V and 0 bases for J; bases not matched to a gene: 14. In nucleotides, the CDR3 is TGCAGCGCCTTTCGACCTGGGCGGGGGTACCAAGAGACCCAGTACTTC. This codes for CSAFRPGRGYQETQYF.